This T cell receptor beta chain comes out of a study of T cells in Graves' hyperthyroidism and ophthalmopathy. General study points: Most clonotypes expanded in the thyroid (above 0.001) were also present in blood.

Exclusion followed for patients with uncontrolled infection, other autoimmune disease, pregnancy or lactation. Clinical symptoms, serum thyroxine, TRAb, thyroid ultrasound and orbital computed tomography informed diagnoses. Germline assignment: CDR1 PRHDT and CDR2 FYEKMQ (reference sequence). The CDR3 spans 11 residues. V was shortened by 5 bases and J by 3 bases, with 5 bases between the two germline ends. Using RNA transcripts as the source, TCR beta CDR3 regions were amplified. HTBI primers were the set used in a first-round RT-PCR of the TCR CDR3. TCRdb re-analysed the multiplex PCR reads in MiXCR, keeping a single row per CDR3 protein. This table holds roughly 520,000 distinct CDR3 sequences, roughly 25% found once. This clonotype was picked up many times. Its cognate antigen is unknown.

Sequencing used blood. This sequence was found in a woman in her twenties or thirties with Graves' ophthalmopathy. The gene calls are TRBV13 and TRBJ2-7; the D is unclear. The CDR3 region is CASSRRYEQYF. The CDR3 DNA follows: TGTGCCAGCAGCCGCCGCTACGAGCAGTACTTC.